A selection of T cell receptor beta chains follows, all from one sample in a study of T cell responses to AZD1222 COVID-19 vaccine. The method was immunoSEQ multiplex PCR; TCRdb's version includes in-frame clones alone and lacks a portion of them. The sample lists some 150,000 clones, approximately 78% occurring once. The sample consisted of peripheral blood, taken on day 0 of MenACWY control vaccination. The receptors stem from an adult in good health. Both conserved end residues are part of each CDR3. The D gene is left open where the match is weak. Expanded clones get a size class; other rows say once, few or many, or leave the size out.

abundance,v_gene,j_gene,d_gene,CDR3aa,CDR3nt
-,TRBV5-5,TRBJ1-1,-,CASSFSPNTEAFF,TGTGCCAGCAGCTTTTCTCCTAACACTGAAGCTTTCTTT
-,TRBV11-2,TRBJ2-4,-,CASSPLGGLENIQYF,TGTGCCAGCAGCCCCTTGGGGGGGCTTGAAAACATTCAGTACTTC
-,TRBV18,TRBJ1-4,-,CASSPVEASFPEKLFF,TGTGCCAGCTCACCGGTTGAGGCGTCTTTCCCTGAAAAACTGTTTTTT
many,TRBV7-8,TRBJ1-2,TRBD1,CASSPAGTGSSLLYGYTF,TGTGCCAGCAGCCCCGCCGGGACAGGGTCCTCGTTGCTCTATGGCTACACCTTC
-,TRBV5-6,TRBJ2-2,-,CASSLPGVNTGELFF,TGTGCCAGCAGCTTGCCAGGGGTGAACACCGGGGAGCTGTTTTTT
-,TRBV11-2,TRBJ1-2,-,CASSLSFTYGYTF,TGTGCCAGCAGCTTAAGTTTTACCTATGGCTACACCTTC
-,TRBV19,TRBJ1-2,TRBD1,CASSFGTASYGYTF,TGTGCCAGTAGTTTCGGGACAGCTTCCTATGGCTACACCTTC
-,TRBV18,TRBJ1-2,-,CASSPQQEIYGYTF,TGTGCCAGCTCACCTCAACAGGAAATCTATGGCTACACCTTC
-,TRBV10-1,TRBJ1-5,-,CASSGGFNQPQHF,TGCGCCAGCAGTGGAGGCTTCAATCAGCCCCAGCATTTT
-,TRBV7-3,TRBJ2-3,-,CASSVQPTDTQYF,TGTGCCAGCAGCGTACAGCCCACAGATACGCAGTATTTT
-,TRBV28,TRBJ1-6,-,CASSLSLRESLNSPLHF,TGTGCCAGCAGTTTATCCCTCCGGGAAAGTCTGAATTCACCCCTCCACTTT
-,TRBV7-9,TRBJ2-2,-,CASSPSTQWDTGELFF,TGTGCCAGCAGCCCCTCGACTCAATGGGACACCGGGGAGCTGTTTTTT
-,TRBV7-3,TRBJ1-2,TRBD1,CASSSPGGVLTF,TGTGCCAGCAGCTCCCCAGGGGGGGTTCTCACCTTC
-,TRBV27,TRBJ2-1,-,CASSPLGRGSNEQFF,TGTGCCAGCAGTCCCCTGGGGCGGGGCAGCAATGAGCAGTTCTTC
-,TRBV5-6,TRBJ2-5,-,CASSASRKFQETQYF,TGTGCCAGCAGCGCTTCGCGGAAGTTCCAAGAGACCCAGTACTTC